Included here is one TCR beta chain sequence, with context. Germline V lookup: CDR1 SGHRS, CDR2 YFSETQ. The CDR3 is 13 residues long. V was shortened by 4 bases and J by 4 bases, with 11 bases between the two germline ends. This sample was taken from a study of technical replicates of blood from several donors. The method was immunoSEQ multiplex PCR; TCRdb's version includes in-frame clones alone and lacks a portion of them. Of about 50,000 clones detected, around 95% appear once; the ten largest clones hold 0.39%. The sequenced sample consisted of T cells isolated from PBMCs. The TCR was taken from a human donor in good health. V usage is TRBV5-1 and J usage is TRBJ2-5, with no clear D. Written as DNA, the CDR3 is TGCGCCAGCAGCCCCTTACTTATAGAGACCCAGTACTTC. As protein: CASSPLLIETQYF.